This T cell receptor beta chain was profiled in a study of blood T cell repertoires in COVID-19. Between the trimmed V and J ends, which lost 0 bases and 1 base, there was a span of 6 bases. Germline CDR1 reads SGHTA; CDR2 reads FQGTGA. The CDR3 runs 15 residues. Original methodology: Reference gene primer amplification in the assay estimated nucleated cell counts. The data were produced by immunoSEQ multiplex PCR, yet TCRdb's version contains in-frame clones alone and is incomplete. V, J and clone size were drawn from that table, and D and trimming were deduced from the DNA. The table lists over 200,000 clones, roughly nine tenths of them singletons.

This sequence was found in a human donor in a cohort exposed to, infected with or recovered from COVID-19 (not recorded which). The donor label of this sample is uncertain. The chain joins TRBV7-3 to TRBJ2-2; D is unclear. The sequenced sample consisted of PBMCs or T cells enriched from blood (not recorded which). The CDR3 sequence: CASSLTSGNTGELFF. The CDR3 DNA reads as TGTGCCAGCAGCTTAACGTCGGGGAACACCGGGGAGCTGTTTTTT.